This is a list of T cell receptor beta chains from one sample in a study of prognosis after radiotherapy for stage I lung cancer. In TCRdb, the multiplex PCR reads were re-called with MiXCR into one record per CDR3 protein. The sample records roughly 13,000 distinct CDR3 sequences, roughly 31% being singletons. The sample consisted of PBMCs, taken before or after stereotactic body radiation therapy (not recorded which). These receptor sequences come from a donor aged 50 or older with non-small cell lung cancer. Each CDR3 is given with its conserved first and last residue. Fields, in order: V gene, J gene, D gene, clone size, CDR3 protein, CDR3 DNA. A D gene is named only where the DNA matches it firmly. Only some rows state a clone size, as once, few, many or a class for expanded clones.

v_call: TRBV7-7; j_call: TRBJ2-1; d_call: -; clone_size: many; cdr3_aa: CASSRDYMGPNEQFF; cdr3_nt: TGTGCTAGCAGCCGAGACTACATGGGGCCGAATGAGCAGTTCTTC
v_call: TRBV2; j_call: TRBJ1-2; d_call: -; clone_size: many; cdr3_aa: CARAVTGDYGYTF; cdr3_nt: TGTGCCAGAGCCGTCACTGGAGACTATGGCTACACCTTC
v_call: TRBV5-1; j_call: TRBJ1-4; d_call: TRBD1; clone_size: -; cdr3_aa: CSSSLGDKSGGGEKLFF; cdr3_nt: TGCTCCAGCAGCTTGGGAGACAAATCAGGGGGTGGAGAAAAACTGTTTTTC
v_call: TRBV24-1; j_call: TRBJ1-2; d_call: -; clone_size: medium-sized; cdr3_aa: CATSDLTRGGYTF; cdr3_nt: TGTGCCACCAGTGACCTCACCCGGGGTGGCTACACCTTC
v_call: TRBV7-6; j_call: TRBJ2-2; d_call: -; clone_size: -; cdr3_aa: CASSSPWRRPGDLFF; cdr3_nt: TGTGCCAGCAGCTCCCCGTGGCGCCGTCCCGGGGATCTGTTTTTT
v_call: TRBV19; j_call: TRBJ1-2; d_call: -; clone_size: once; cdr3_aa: CASSEKARAYGYTF; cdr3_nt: TGTGCCAGTAGCGAAAAAGCCAGGGCATATGGCTACACCTTC
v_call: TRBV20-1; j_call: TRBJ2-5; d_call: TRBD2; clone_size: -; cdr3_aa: CSAIDPLVAGGSETQYF; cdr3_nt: TGCAGTGCTATAGATCCTTTGGTAGCGGGAGGTAGTGAGACCCAGTACTTC
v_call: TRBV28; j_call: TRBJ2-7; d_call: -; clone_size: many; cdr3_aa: CASREVQGITLAYEQYF; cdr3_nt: TGTGCCAGCAGGGAGGTCCAGGGAATAACCTTGGCCTACGAGCAGTACTTC
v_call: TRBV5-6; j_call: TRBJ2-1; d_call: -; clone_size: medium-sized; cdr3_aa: CASSLDEYNEQFF; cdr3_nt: TGTGCCAGCAGCTTGGATGAGTACAATGAGCAGTTCTTC
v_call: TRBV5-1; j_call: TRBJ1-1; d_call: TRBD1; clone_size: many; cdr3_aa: CASSPWGQGGTEAFF; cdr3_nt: TGCGCCAGCAGCCCGTGGGGACAGGGTGGAACTGAAGCTTTCTTT
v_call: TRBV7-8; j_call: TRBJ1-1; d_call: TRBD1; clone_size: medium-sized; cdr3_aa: CASSLSLSVGQGNTEAFF; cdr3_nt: TGTGCCAGCAGCTTATCGTTAAGTGTGGGACAGGGAAACACTGAAGCTTTCTTT
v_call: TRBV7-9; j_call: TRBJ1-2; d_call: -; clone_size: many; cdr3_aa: CASSLRTADAGYTF; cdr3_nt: TGTGCCAGCAGCTTGAGGACTGCCGACGCGGGCTACACCTTC
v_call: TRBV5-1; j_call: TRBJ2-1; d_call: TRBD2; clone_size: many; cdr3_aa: CATSGTSGYNEQFF; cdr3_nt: TGCGCCACCTCCGGGACTAGCGGGTACAATGAGCAGTTCTTC
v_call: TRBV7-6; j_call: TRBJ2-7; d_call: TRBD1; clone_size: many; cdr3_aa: CASSLGTGATYEQYF; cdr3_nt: TGTGCCAGCAGTCTAGGGACAGGAGCTACCTACGAGCAGTACTTC
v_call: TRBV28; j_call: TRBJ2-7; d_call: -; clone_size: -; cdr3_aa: CASSLSKRGKQYF; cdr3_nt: TGTGCCAGCAGTTTGTCCAAGAGGGGGAAGCAGTACTTC
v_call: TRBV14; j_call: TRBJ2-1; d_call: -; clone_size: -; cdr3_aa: CASGQGSLGSYNEQFF; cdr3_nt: TGTGCCAGCGGCCAGGGGTCCTTGGGCTCCTACAATGAGCAGTTCTTC
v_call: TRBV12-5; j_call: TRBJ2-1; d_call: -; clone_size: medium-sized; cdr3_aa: CASGPQEEGDNEQFF; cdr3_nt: TGTGCTAGTGGTCCCCAGGAAGAAGGTGACAATGAGCAGTTCTTC
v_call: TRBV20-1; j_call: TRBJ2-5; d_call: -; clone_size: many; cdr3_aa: CSAIPLGVVETQYF; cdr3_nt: TGCAGTGCTATCCCCCTCGGGGTGGTAGAGACCCAGTACTTC
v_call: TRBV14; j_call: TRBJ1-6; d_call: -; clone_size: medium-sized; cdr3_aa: CASSQDMNSPLHF; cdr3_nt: TGTGCCAGCAGCCAAGATATGAATTCACCCCTCCACTTT
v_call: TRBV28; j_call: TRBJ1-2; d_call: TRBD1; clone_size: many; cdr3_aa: CASSRSDRGPGGYTF; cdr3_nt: TGTGCCAGCAGTCGATCGGACAGGGGGCCTGGAGGCTACACCTTC
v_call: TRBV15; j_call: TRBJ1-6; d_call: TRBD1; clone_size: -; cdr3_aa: CATSKKGQANSPLHF; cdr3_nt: TGTGCCACCAGCAAGAAAGGACAGGCAAATTCACCCCTCCACTTT